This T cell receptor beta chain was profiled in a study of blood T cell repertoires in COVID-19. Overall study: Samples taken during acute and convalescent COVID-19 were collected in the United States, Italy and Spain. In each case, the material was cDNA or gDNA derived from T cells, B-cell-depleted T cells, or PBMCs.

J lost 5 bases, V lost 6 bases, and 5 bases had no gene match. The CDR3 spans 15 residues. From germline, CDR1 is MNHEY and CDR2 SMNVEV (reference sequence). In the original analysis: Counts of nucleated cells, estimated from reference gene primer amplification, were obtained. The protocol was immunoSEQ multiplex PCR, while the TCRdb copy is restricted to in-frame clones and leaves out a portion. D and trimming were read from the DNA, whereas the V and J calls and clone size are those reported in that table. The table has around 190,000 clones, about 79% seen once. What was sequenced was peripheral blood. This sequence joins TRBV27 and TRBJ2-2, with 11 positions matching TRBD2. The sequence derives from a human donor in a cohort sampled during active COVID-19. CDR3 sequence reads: CASSWTSGSTGELFF. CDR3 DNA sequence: TGTGCCAGCAGCTGGACTAGCGGGTCGACCGGGGAGCTGTTTTTT.